The 15 T cell receptor beta chains reported below all come from one sample, sequenced in a study of T cells in Graves' hyperthyroidism and ophthalmopathy. TCR beta CDR3 sequences were amplified from RNA transcripts. First-round RT-PCR with HTBI primers amplified the TCR CDR3 region. TCRdb reprocessed the multiplex PCR reads with MiXCR, giving one entry per CDR3 protein. The sample lists around 500,000 distinct CDR3 sequences, approximately 23% occurring once. The source material was blood. These receptor sequences come from a woman aged 70-85 years with Graves' ophthalmopathy.

This clonotype was seen more than once but under ten times. The V and J genes are TRBV3-1 and TRBJ1-5, with D unclear. CDR3 length equals 13 residues. Germline CDR1 is LGHDT and CDR2 is YNNKEL (reference sequence). The V end was cut by 3 bases, the J end by 7 bases, with 10 bases between. The CDR3 nucleotides are TGTGCCAGCAGCCAGGGGAGTTACCAGCCCCAGCATTTT. This sequence encodes CASSQGSYQPQHF.

The V and J genes are TRBV6-2 or TRBV6-3 and TRBJ1-6; 10 bases agree with TRBD1. The CDR3 length is 14 residues. Trimming removed 6 bases from V and 8 bases from J; junction bases left unmatched: 4. CDR1 MNHEY and CDR2 SVGEGT come from the germline V gene. CDR3 in amino acids: CASRSGQGYSPLHF. CDR3 DNA: TGTGCCAGCAGATCGGGACAGGGGTATTCACCCCTCCACTTT.

This clonotype was seen ten or more times. This chain uses TRBV2 with TRBJ2-5; 8 nucleotides agree with TRBD2. The CDR3 length is 14 residues. V trimming: 4 bases; J trimming: 1 base; junction bases outside the gene matches: 2. CDR1 is SNHLY, CDR2 FYNNEI, per germline. The CDR3 nucleotides are TGTGCCAGCAGTGGACGGGAGGGCCAAGAGACCCAGTACTTC. This encodes CASSGREGQETQYF.

J is TRBJ1-2 and V is TRBV28; D unclear. Germline-derived CDR1 and CDR2 are MDHEN and SYDVKM. V was shortened by 5 bases and J by 0 bases, with 10 bases between the two germline ends. The CDR3 loop spans 14 amino acids. CDR3 in amino acids: CASSEGPPNYGYTF. CDR3 nucleotide sequence: TGTGCCAGCAGTGAAGGCCCCCCTAACTATGGCTACACCTTC.

This clonotype has a handful of counts. The chain combines TRBV20-1 with TRBJ2-7; the D gene is possibly TRBD1 (6 bases). This CDR3 spans 15 amino acids. Germline loops: CDR1 DFQATT, CDR2 SNEGSKA (reference sequence). V was pared by 1 base and J by 3 bases, with 16 bases between. As DNA, the CDR3 is TGCAGTGCTAGAGTGATAAGTGTAGGGGGCTACGAGCAGTACTTC. Translating gives CSARVISVGGYEQYF.

The rearrangement links TRBV11-2 to TRBJ1-2; a weak D match, TRBD1 (5 bases). Germline V gives CDR1 SGHAT, CDR2 FQNNGV. V was cut by 1 base and J by 5 bases, with 8 bases left in between. The CDR3 sequence is 13 residues long. The CDR3 here is CASSLGPGYGYTF. CDR3 DNA sequence: TGTGCCAGCAGCTTAGGCCCAGGGTATGGCTACACCTTC.

The chain uses TRBV6-9 and TRBJ2-3; 7 bases agree with TRBD1. V lost 3 bases, J lost 1 base, and 7 bases stayed unmatched. There are 16 residues in the CDR3. Germline CDR1 is MNHGY and CDR2 is SVAAGI. The CDR3, as DNA: TGTGCCAGCAGTTACCTGGGGACAGCCGGCACAGATACGCAGTATTTT. Encoded protein: CASSYLGTAGTDTQYF.

This clonotype was found a few times. The rearrangement links TRBV6-5 to TRBJ1-5; D perhaps matches TRBD1 (5 bases). V gave up 0 bases and J gave up 5 bases, with 11 bases separating them. Germline CDR1 reads MNHEY; CDR2 reads SVGAGI. CDR3 length: 15 amino acids. CDR3 coding DNA: TGTGCCAGCAGTTACTCCTTACAGGCCCATCAGCCCCAGCATTTT. Its translation: CASSYSLQAHQPQHF.

At least ten counts were recorded for this clonotype. This chain uses TRBV12-3 or TRBV12-4 with TRBJ1-5; 11 nucleotides match TRBD1. The CDR3 consists of 12 residues. V was clipped by 6 bases and J by 12 bases; unmatched bases: 4. The CDR3, as DNA: TGTGCCAGCAGGCGGACAGGGGGCAGCCAGCATTTT. Amino acid sequence: CASRRTGGSQHF.

Ten or more counts support this clonotype. The rearrangement uses TRBV27 and TRBJ2-7; D call uncertain. CDR1 MNHEY and CDR2 SMNVEV come from the germline V gene (reference sequence). The CDR3 length is 15 residues. V was trimmed by 5 bases and J by 2 bases, leaving 16 bases between them. CDR3 coding DNA: TGTGCCAGCAGTGCCTTTCTTACTGGGGCCTACGAGCAGTACTTC. This codes for CASSAFLTGAYEQYF.

This rearrangement joins TRBV20-1 to TRBJ2-3, with 7 bases lining up with TRBD1. V shed 1 base, J shed 1 base, and the junction held 11 bases outside the gene matches. The CDR3 is 17 amino acids. Germline V gives CDR1 DFQATT, CDR2 SNEGSKA (reference sequence). CDR3 bases: TGCAGTGCTAGAGGACCGGGGACAGAGTTGGGCACAGATACGCAGTATTTT. Translation gives CSARGPGTELGTDTQYF.

In this sample, this clonotype turned up many times. The CDR3 is CASRGFGAAIGELFF. DNA for the CDR3: TGTGCCAGCAGGGGATTCGGGGCAGCCATCGGGGAGCTGTTTTTT. This chain connects TRBV12-3 or TRBV12-4 to TRBJ2-2, with D tentatively TRBD1 or TRBD2 (5 bases each). V lost 6 bases and J 7 bases, leaving 18 bases between the germline ends. This CDR3 has 15 amino acids.

This chain links TRBV7-2 with TRBJ1-2, with D possibly matching TRBD1 (5 bases). This CDR3 contains 13 residues. Germline lookup yields CDR1 SGHTA and CDR2 FQGNSA. V was clipped by 6 bases and J by 6 bases, with 14 bases between them. The CDR3 here is CASSRPGDHGYTF. The DNA of the CDR3 is TGTGCCAGCAGTCGACCGGGGGACCATGGCTACACCTTC. Complete variable domain (other parts from reference TRBV7-2 and TRBJ1-2): GAGVSQSPSNKVTEKGKDVELRCDPISGHTALYWYRQSLGQGLEFLIYFQGNSAPDKSGLPSDRFSAERTGGSVSTLTIQRTQQEDSAVYLCASSRPGDHGYTFGSGTRLTVV.

This clonotype was found many times. V usage is TRBV2 and J usage is TRBJ1-1; a weak D match, TRBD1 (5 bases). CDR3 length equals 12 residues. CDR1 is SNHLY and CDR2 is FYNNEI in the germline V gene. V was trimmed by 7 bases and J by 8 bases, leaving 14 bases between them. CDR3 protein: CASNDANREAFF. The CDR3 nucleotides are TGTGCCAGCAACGACGCGAACAGGGAAGCTTTCTTT.

The V gene is TRBV30, the J gene TRBJ2-1; weak D call: TRBD2 (7 bases). V gave up 2 bases and J gave up 4 bases, with 18 bases separating them. The CDR3 sequence is 16 residues long. Germline CDR1 and CDR2: GTSNPN and SVGIG (reference sequence). The CDR3 here is CAWSRTPGGLYNEQFF. The DNA of the CDR3 is TGTGCCTGGAGTCGTACTCCGGGGGGCCTATACAATGAGCAGTTCTTC.